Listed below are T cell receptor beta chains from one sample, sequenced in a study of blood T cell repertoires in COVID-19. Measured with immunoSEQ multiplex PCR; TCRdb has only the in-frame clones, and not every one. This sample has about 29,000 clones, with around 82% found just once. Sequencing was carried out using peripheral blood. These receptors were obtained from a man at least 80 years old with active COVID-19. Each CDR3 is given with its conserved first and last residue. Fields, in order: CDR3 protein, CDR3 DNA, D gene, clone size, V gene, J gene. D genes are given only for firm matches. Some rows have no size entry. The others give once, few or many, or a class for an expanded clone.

CDR3 protein: CATSDKVRVGLAQHF; CDR3 DNA: TGTGCCACCAGTGATAAAGTCAGGGTTGGTTTGGCCCAGCATTTT; D gene: NA; clone size: NA; V gene: TRBV24-1; J gene: TRBJ1-5
CDR3 protein: CASSEAIVGRGKNTGELFF; CDR3 DNA: TGTGCCAGCAGTGAGGCGATAGTTGGGCGGGGCAAGAACACCGGGGAGCTGTTTTTT; D gene: NA; clone size: NA; V gene: TRBV6-4; J gene: TRBJ2-2
CDR3 protein: CASSPTGQIYEQYF; CDR3 DNA: TGTGCCAGCAGTCCCACGGGACAGATTTACGAGCAGTACTTC; D gene: TRBD1; clone size: NA; V gene: TRBV28; J gene: TRBJ2-7
CDR3 protein: CASSLTGARTDTQYF; CDR3 DNA: TGTGCCAGCAGCTTGACAGGGGCCCGCACAGATACGCAGTATTTT; D gene: TRBD1; clone size: NA; V gene: TRBV11-2; J gene: TRBJ2-3
CDR3 protein: CASSSNRGLYGYTF; CDR3 DNA: TGCGCCAGCAGCTCAAACAGGGGGCTTTATGGCTACACCTTC; D gene: TRBD1; clone size: NA; V gene: TRBV5-1; J gene: TRBJ1-2
CDR3 protein: CASSRGALGGFSETQYF; CDR3 DNA: TGTGCCAGTAGTAGGGGAGCTTTGGGAGGGTTCTCGGAGACCCAGTACTTC; D gene: TRBD2; clone size: NA; V gene: TRBV19; J gene: TRBJ2-5
CDR3 protein: CASSLVAGMGETQYF; CDR3 DNA: TGTGCCAGCAGCTTGGTTGCAGGGATGGGAGAGACCCAGTACTTC; D gene: NA; clone size: NA; V gene: TRBV5-4; J gene: TRBJ2-5
CDR3 protein: CASRLVVVGELFF; CDR3 DNA: TGTGCCAGCAGACTAGTGGTTGTCGGGGAGCTGTTTTTT; D gene: NA; clone size: NA; V gene: TRBV2; J gene: TRBJ2-2
CDR3 protein: CASSPDRLAKNIQYF; CDR3 DNA: TGTGCCAGCAGTCCGGACAGGCTAGCCAAAAACATTCAGTACTTC; D gene: TRBD1; clone size: NA; V gene: TRBV2; J gene: TRBJ2-4
CDR3 protein: CASMRVYNSPLHF; CDR3 DNA: TGTGCCAGTATGAGGGTCTATAATTCACCCCTCCACTTT; D gene: NA; clone size: few; V gene: TRBV19; J gene: TRBJ1-6
CDR3 protein: CASSLEWGQGEGGYTF; CDR3 DNA: TGTGCCAGCAGCTTAGAATGGGGACAGGGGGAAGGAGGCTACACCTTC; D gene: TRBD1; clone size: NA; V gene: TRBV11-2; J gene: TRBJ1-2
CDR3 protein: CASSPNSGSGADTQYF; CDR3 DNA: TGTGCCAGCAGCCCAAATTCCGGGTCCGGGGCAGATACGCAGTATTTT; D gene: NA; clone size: once; V gene: TRBV7-3; J gene: TRBJ2-3
CDR3 protein: CASSKESRSSPLHF; CDR3 DNA: TGTGCCAGCAGCAAAGAATCAAGGAGTTCACCCCTCCACTTT; D gene: NA; clone size: NA; V gene: TRBV14; J gene: TRBJ1-6
CDR3 protein: CASSLAIPGGLLDTEAFF; CDR3 DNA: TGTGCCAGCAGCCTCGCAATCCCAGGGGGTCTTTTGGATACTGAAGCTTTCTTT; D gene: TRBD1; clone size: NA; V gene: TRBV7-8; J gene: TRBJ1-1
CDR3 protein: CASSLSRVSETQYF; CDR3 DNA: TGTGCCAGCAGCTTAAGCAGGGTCTCTGAGACCCAGTACTTC; D gene: NA; clone size: NA; V gene: TRBV11-3; J gene: TRBJ2-5
CDR3 protein: CASSPDRGPGETQYF; CDR3 DNA: TGTGCCAGCAGTCCGGACAGGGGGCCGGGGGAGACCCAGTACTTC; D gene: TRBD1; clone size: NA; V gene: TRBV6-5; J gene: TRBJ2-5
CDR3 protein: CASSRTDNNEKLFF; CDR3 DNA: TGTGCCAGCAGTCGGACAGATAATAATGAAAAACTGTTTTTT; D gene: NA; clone size: NA; V gene: TRBV7-6; J gene: TRBJ1-4
CDR3 protein: CASRNGQPGGGPQHF; CDR3 DNA: TGTGCCAGCAGAAACGGACAGCCAGGAGGTGGGCCCCAGCATTTT; D gene: NA; clone size: NA; V gene: TRBV27; J gene: TRBJ1-5
CDR3 protein: CASSLEGRGNQPQHF; CDR3 DNA: TGCGCCAGCAGCTTGGAGGGCAGGGGCAATCAGCCCCAGCATTTT; D gene: NA; clone size: once; V gene: TRBV5-1; J gene: TRBJ1-5
CDR3 protein: CASTFGTGPAKNIQYF; CDR3 DNA: TGTGCCAGCACCTTCGGGACAGGGCCAGCCAAAAACATTCAGTACTTC; D gene: TRBD1; clone size: NA; V gene: TRBV5-8; J gene: TRBJ2-4
CDR3 protein: CASRGGFGAGYTF; CDR3 DNA: TGCGCCAGCCGAGGGGGCTTTGGGGCTGGCTACACCTTC; D gene: TRBD1; clone size: NA; V gene: TRBV10-2; J gene: TRBJ1-2
CDR3 protein: CATAQGNSYEQYF; CDR3 DNA: TGTGCCACCGCACAGGGGAACTCCTACGAGCAGTACTTC; D gene: TRBD1; clone size: NA; V gene: TRBV19; J gene: TRBJ2-7
CDR3 protein: CASSARHQGAYNEQFF; CDR3 DNA: TGTGCCAGCAGCGCCCGTCATCAGGGGGCCTACAATGAGCAGTTCTTC; D gene: TRBD1; clone size: NA; V gene: TRBV9; J gene: TRBJ2-1
CDR3 protein: CASSLYDTYSGANVLTF; CDR3 DNA: TGTGCCAGCAGCTTATACGACACGTACTCTGGGGCCAACGTCCTGACTTTC; D gene: NA; clone size: once; V gene: TRBV5-6; J gene: TRBJ2-6
CDR3 protein: CASTRGGVNTEAFF; CDR3 DNA: TGTGCCAGCACGCGAGGGGGGGTGAACACTGAAGCTTTCTTT; D gene: NA; clone size: NA; V gene: TRBV2; J gene: TRBJ1-1
CDR3 protein: CAWSAAGKQPQHF; CDR3 DNA: TGTGCCTGGAGTGCGGCAGGCAAGCAGCCCCAGCATTTT; D gene: NA; clone size: NA; V gene: TRBV30; J gene: TRBJ1-5
CDR3 protein: CASSGTGQETQYF; CDR3 DNA: TGTGCCAGCTCCGGGACAGGACAAGAGACCCAGTACTTC; D gene: TRBD1; clone size: NA; V gene: TRBV18; J gene: TRBJ2-5
CDR3 protein: CASSEPGQGQPQHF; CDR3 DNA: TGTGCCAGCAGTGAACCGGGACAGGGGCAGCCCCAGCATTTT; D gene: TRBD1; clone size: few; V gene: TRBV6-1; J gene: TRBJ1-5
CDR3 protein: CASSQGGGGGDTQYF; CDR3 DNA: TGCGCCAGCAGCCAAGGAGGCGGGGGGGGAGATACGCAGTATTTT; D gene: TRBD2; clone size: NA; V gene: TRBV4-1; J gene: TRBJ2-3
CDR3 protein: CATAREVINTDTQYF; CDR3 DNA: TGTGCCACGGCCAGGGAAGTAATTAACACAGATACGCAGTATTTT; D gene: NA; clone size: NA; V gene: TRBV2; J gene: TRBJ2-3
CDR3 protein: CATEPGQNNSPLHF; CDR3 DNA: TGTGCCACCGAACCGGGACAGAATAATTCACCCCTCCACTTT; D gene: TRBD1; clone size: once; V gene: TRBV19; J gene: TRBJ1-6
CDR3 protein: CASSPIPGTEAFF; CDR3 DNA: TGTGCCAGCAGCCCGATCCCGGGGACTGAAGCTTTCTTT; D gene: NA; clone size: NA; V gene: TRBV4-2; J gene: TRBJ1-1
CDR3 protein: CASSSGTEKNYGYTF; CDR3 DNA: TGTGCCAGCAGTTCAGGGACAGAGAAAAACTATGGCTACACCTTC; D gene: TRBD1; clone size: NA; V gene: TRBV27; J gene: TRBJ1-2
CDR3 protein: CASSQEGQILYGYTF; CDR3 DNA: TGCGCCAGCAGCCAAGAAGGACAGATTCTCTATGGCTACACCTTC; D gene: NA; clone size: NA; V gene: TRBV4-1; J gene: TRBJ1-2
CDR3 protein: CASNTRGSYNEQFF; CDR3 DNA: TGTGCCAGCAATACGAGGGGGTCTTACAATGAGCAGTTCTTC; D gene: NA; clone size: NA; V gene: TRBV2; J gene: TRBJ2-1
CDR3 protein: CASRRDLPSTEAFF; CDR3 DNA: TGCGCCAGCCGGAGGGATCTCCCGTCCACTGAAGCTTTCTTT; D gene: NA; clone size: NA; V gene: TRBV5-1; J gene: TRBJ1-1
CDR3 protein: CAWSYDRVAFF; CDR3 DNA: TGTGCCTGGAGTTATGACAGGGTGGCTTTCTTT; D gene: TRBD1; clone size: NA; V gene: TRBV30; J gene: TRBJ1-1
CDR3 protein: CAWSVRGQGVGGYTF; CDR3 DNA: TGTGCCTGGAGTGTACGGGGGCAGGGGGTCGGTGGCTACACCTTC; D gene: TRBD1; clone size: NA; V gene: TRBV30; J gene: TRBJ1-2